This TCR beta chain was documented in a study of T cells in narcolepsy. A remark on this clone: What it binds is not known.

TCRdb's copy holds only in-frame clones and misses some; the assay was immunoSEQ multiplex PCR. The table includes around 18,000 clones, 85% to 90% detected once. V shed 3 bases and J shed 0 bases, with 10 bases lying between them. CDR1 WNHNN and CDR2 SYGVQD come from the germline V gene (reference sequence). The CDR3 runs to 15 residues. Overall study findings and caveats: HCRT-specific and TRIB2-specific autoreactive clonotypes appeared among same-patient CSF and blood CD4+ clonotypes. No autoreactive T cell clone sequences appeared in some memory CD4+ repertoires.

The chain has TRBV10-1 and TRBJ2-3; D gene unclear. The TCR sequence derives from a human donor in good health. The source material was memory (CD45RA-) CD4+ T cells from blood. CDR3 amino acids: CASSEEASSTDTQYF. The CDR3 coding sequence is TGCGCCAGCAGTGAAGAAGCGTCGAGCACAGATACGCAGTATTTT.